A single sample gave rise to the 24 T cell receptor beta chains below, sequenced in a study of cytomegalovirus exposure and HLA in healthy donors. Assay: immunoSEQ multiplex PCR; the TCRdb copy retains only in-frame clones and omits some. The table lists about 120,000 clones, more than 75% of them singletons. Input material: PBMCs. The source of these receptors is a woman younger than 30 in good health and CMV-seropositive.

The chain links TRBV18 to TRBJ1-5, with D possibly matching TRBD1 (5 bases). The CDR3 has 17 amino acids. V lost 1 base to trimming and J lost 0 bases, with 13 bases between them. Germline CDR1 is KGHSH and CDR2 is LQKENI. CDR3 region: CASSPQMTENSNQPQHF. The CDR3 region has the DNA TGTGCCAGCTCACCACAGATGACAGAAAATAGCAATCAGCCCCAGCATTTT.

V usage is TRBV18 and J usage is TRBJ2-1; 10 bases map to TRBD2. The CDR3 length is 14 residues. The V segment lost 2 bases and the J segment 7 bases; nucleotides outside the gene matches: 2. Germline values: CDR1 KGHSH, CDR2 LQKENI. The CDR3 is CASSPVLAGNEQFF. The CDR3 coding sequence is TGTGCCAGCTCACCAGTACTAGCGGGGAATGAGCAGTTCTTC.

The chain recombines TRBV19 with TRBJ1-2; 7 positions agree with TRBD1. V trimming: 3 bases; J trimming: 4 bases; junction bases outside the gene matches: 5. Looked up from germline, CDR1 is LNHDA and CDR2 is SQIVND (reference sequence). This CDR3 is built from 14 residues. DNA of the CDR3: TGTGCCAGTAGTATTTCACAGGGGCCCTATGGCTACACCTTC. This encodes CASSISQGPYGYTF.

The chain has TRBV28 and TRBJ2-5, with 11 bases identical to TRBD1. The CDR3 extends over 15 amino acids. V was clipped by 0 bases and J by 5 bases; unmatched bases: 2. Germline lookup yields CDR1 MDHEN and CDR2 SYDVKM. The CDR3 loop reads CASSLWDRGLETQYF. In nucleotides, the CDR3 is TGTGCCAGCAGTTTATGGGACAGGGGGCTGGAGACCCAGTACTTC.

V is TRBV7-9 and J is TRBJ1-2; 8 positions agree with TRBD1. V lost 7 bases to trimming and J lost 8 bases; unmatched junction nucleotides: 12. Germline V lookup: CDR1 SEHNR, CDR2 FQNEAQ (reference sequence). The length of the CDR3 is 14 residues. The CDR3 DNA reads TGTGCCAGCATCCTGCAGGGGGCGTCGGGAGGCTACACCTTC. It translates to CASILQGASGGYTF. The full variable domain, with the rest looked up from reference TRBV7-9 and TRBJ1-2, is DTGVSQNPRHKITKRGQNVTFRCDPISEHNRLYWYRQTLGQGPEFLTYFQNEAQLEKSRLLSDRFSAERPKGSFSTLEIQRTEQGDSAMYLCASILQGASGGYTFGSGTRLTVV.

The chain recombines TRBV7-8 with TRBJ2-1, with 11 bases aligning to TRBD2. The CDR3 spans 16 residues. Germline CDR1 reads SGHVS; CDR2 reads FQNEAQ. V lost 5 bases and J lost 3; bases outside the gene matches: 6. CDR3 sequence (DNA): TGTGCCAGCAGCGCTAGCGGGGGGTCCTACTACAATGAGCAGTTCTTC. Protein sequence: CASSASGGSYYNEQFF.

The gene calls are TRBV18 and TRBJ2-7; 8 bases align to TRBD1. CDR3 length: 14 residues. In germline, CDR1 is KGHSH, CDR2 LQKENI. The junction had 3 bases not matched to a gene; V was cut back by 4 bases and J by 1 base. CDR3 nucleotides: TGTGCCAGCTCACGGGACAGGCTTTCCTACGAGCAGTACTTC. Its translation is CASSRDRLSYEQYF.

The chain is built from TRBV30 and TRBJ1-2; 9 nucleotides align to TRBD1. CDR3 length equals 13 residues. With 5 bases clipped from V and 7 bases from J, the junction kept 8 bases outside the gene matches. In germline, CDR1 is GTSNPN, CDR2 SVGIG (reference sequence). CDR3 sequence: CAWRGQGKSGYTF. CDR3 sequence (DNA): TGTGCCTGGCGGGGACAGGGTAAGAGTGGCTACACCTTC. The full variable domain, completed using reference TRBV30 and TRBJ1-2, is SQTIHQWPATLVQPVGSPLSLECTVEGTSNPNLYWYRQAAGRGLQLLFYSVGIGQISSEVPQNLSASRPQDRQFILSSKKLLLSDSGFYLCAWRGQGKSGYTFGSGTRLTVV.

V and J are TRBV27 and TRBJ2-3; no reliable D call. The CDR3 contains 13 residues. Trimming took off 7 bases at V and 6 bases at J, with 14 bases between the two ends. CDR1 is MNHEY, CDR2 SMNVEV, per germline (reference sequence). The CDR3 spells CASIDRLTDTQYF. The CDR3 nucleotides are TGTGCCAGCATAGATCGCCTTACGGATACGCAGTATTTT.

The gene calls are TRBV19 and TRBJ1-1; D not resolved. The V gene's germline CDR1 is LNHDA and CDR2 SQIVND (reference sequence). The CDR3 runs 13 residues. Trimming shortened V by 3 bases and J by 3 bases, and 8 bases separated the two germline ends. CDR3 DNA sequence: TGTGCCAGTAGTATGGCAGTTGACACTGAAGCTTTCTTT. This gives the protein CASSMAVDTEAFF.

V gene TRBV5-6 combines with J gene TRBJ2-5; 8 bases agree with TRBD1. CDR3 length: 16 residues. V trimming: 3 bases; J trimming: 1 base; junction bases outside the gene matches: 8. Germline CDR1 SGHDT, CDR2 YYEEEE. The CDR3 DNA reads TGTGCCAGCAGCTCCACCGGGACAGGCAGCCAAGAGACCCAGTACTTC. Protein: CASSSTGTGSQETQYF.

This chain uses TRBV5-5 with TRBJ2-1; tentative D call: TRBD2 (5 bases). V lost 5 bases and J lost 4, with 16 bases in between. This CDR3 contains 15 residues. Germline CDR1 reads SGHKS; CDR2 reads YYEKEE (reference sequence). CDR3 protein: CASRFSADFYNEQFF. CDR3 in DNA: TGTGCCAGCAGATTCTCCGCGGACTTTTACAATGAGCAGTTCTTC.

This CDR3 reads CASSPTASNQPQHF. As DNA, the CDR3 is TGTGCCAGCTCACCGACAGCTAGCAATCAGCCCCAGCATTTT. This chain uses TRBV18 with TRBJ1-5; tentative D call: TRBD1 (5 bases). The CDR3 consists of 14 residues. CDR1 and CDR2 from the germline V gene are KGHSH and LQKENI. Trimming pared 3 bases from V and 0 bases from J, leaving 6 bases between.

The chain recombines TRBV7-8 with TRBJ2-7, with D tentatively TRBD2 (5 bases). Per germline, CDR1 SGHVS and CDR2 FQNEAQ. The CDR3 has 13 residues. Deletions cut 0 bases from V and 7 bases from J, with 10 bases between. CDR3 region: CASSLASTGEQYF. The DNA for the CDR3 is TGTGCCAGCAGCTTAGCGAGTACGGGAGAGCAGTACTTC.

The rearrangement joins TRBV7-9 to TRBJ2-3, with TRBD1 matching 8 bases. The V gene's germline CDR1 is SEHNR and CDR2 FQNEAQ (reference sequence). The trim removed 4 bases at V and 2 bases at J, leaving 11 bases unmatched. The CDR3 extends over 17 amino acids. DNA for the CDR3: TGTGCCAGCAGCTCCGGGACAGGAAAAGTGGCCACAGATACGCAGTATTTT. Protein: CASSSGTGKVATDTQYF.

This sequence joins TRBV19 and TRBJ1-1; 9 bases match TRBD1. Losses at the gene ends were 4 bases for V and 3 bases for J; bases not matched to a gene: 6. The CDR3 has 15 amino acids. Germline CDR1 LNHDA, CDR2 SQIVND (reference sequence). The chain's CDR3 is CASSTGTGFDTEAFF. CDR3 sequence (DNA): TGTGCCAGTAGTACTGGGACAGGGTTTGACACTGAAGCTTTCTTT.

This rearrangement joins TRBV9 to TRBJ1-1; D is unclear. The length of the CDR3 is 16 residues. Trimming removed 4 bases from V and 2 bases from J, with 18 bases in between. Germline V gene data show CDR1 as SGDLS and CDR2 as YYNGEE. CDR3 protein: CASSPYGNPKNTEAFF. CDR3 coding DNA: TGTGCCAGCAGCCCGTACGGGAACCCTAAAAACACTGAAGCTTTCTTT.

The chain is built from TRBV7-6 and TRBJ1-3; TRBD1 aligns across 12 bases. This CDR3 is 17 amino acids long. Germline V gives CDR1 SGHVS, CDR2 FNYEAQ. With V trimmed by 4 bases and J by 0 bases, 4 bases remained unmatched. The CDR3 DNA is TGTGCCAGCAGCTGGGGACAGGGGGCCAACTCTGGAAACACCATATATTTT. As protein: CASSWGQGANSGNTIYF.

Note on this clone: The sample has other DNA sequences that encode this CDR3 too. CDR3 in amino acids: CASSPGTAYEQYF. DNA of the CDR3: TGTGCCAGCAGTCCCGGGACAGCCTACGAGCAGTACTTC. The rearrangement links TRBV27 to TRBJ2-7; 7 nucleotides line up with TRBD1. The CDR3 extends over 13 amino acids. Germline loops: CDR1 MNHEY, CDR2 SMNVEV (reference sequence). Losses at the gene ends were 5 bases for V and 2 bases for J; bases not matched to a gene: 3.

This chain uses TRBV15 with TRBJ1-4; no firm D call. Trimming stripped 6 bases from V and 8 bases from J, with 16 bases between. CDR1 is LNHNV and CDR2 is YYDKDF in the germline V gene (reference sequence). This CDR3 is 14 amino acids long. The CDR3 reads CATRERGPQEKLFF. The CDR3 nucleotides read TGTGCCACCAGGGAACGAGGGCCTCAGGAAAAACTGTTTTTT.

The rearrangement joins TRBV5-4 to TRBJ2-3; 7 positions match TRBD1. The CDR3 consists of 15 residues. From germline, CDR1 is SGHNT and CDR2 YYREEE (reference sequence). V lost 5 bases to trimming and J lost 2 bases; unmatched junction nucleotides: 8. This CDR3 is CASRWGQHNTDTQYF. In DNA form, the CDR3 reads TGTGCCAGCAGGTGGGGACAGCATAACACAGATACGCAGTATTTT.

This clone was seen once. The V call is TRBV19, the J call TRBJ2-6; 7 bases match TRBD1. Germline lookup yields CDR1 LNHDA and CDR2 SQIVND (reference sequence). The J segment lost 4 bases and the V segment lost 4 bases, leaving 7 bases of the junction unmatched. The CDR3 extends over 16 amino acids. As DNA, the CDR3 is TGTGCCAGTAGTAGGCCCACAGGGGTAGGGGCCAACGTCCTGACTTTC. Its protein is CASSRPTGVGANVLTF. The full variable domain, its missing parts supplied by reference TRBV19 and TRBJ2-6, is DGGITQSPKYLFRKEGQNVTLSCEQNLNHDAMYWYRQDPGQGLRLIYYSQIVNDFQKGDIAEGYSVSREKKESFPLTVTSAQKNPTAFYLCASSRPTGVGANVLTFGAGSRLTVL.

The rearrangement uses TRBV28 and TRBJ2-3; 9 bases fit TRBD2. The germline V gene has CDR1 MDHEN and CDR2 SYDVKM. Trimming removed 3 bases from V and 4 bases from J; junction bases left unmatched: 5. The CDR3 spans 15 residues. As DNA, the CDR3 is TGTGCCAGCAGTTTTGGCGGGAGGGCGTCAGATACGCAGTATTTT. Amino acid sequence: CASSFGGRASDTQYF.

The chain employs TRBV7-2 and TRBJ2-5, with D perhaps matching TRBD2 (5 bases). Germline CDR1 and CDR2: SGHTA and FQGNSA. This CDR3 has 14 residues. V was pared by 3 bases and J by 2 bases, with 10 bases between. CDR3 residues: CASSLDWVQETQYF. DNA for the CDR3: TGTGCCAGCAGCTTGGACTGGGTGCAAGAGACCCAGTACTTC.